This TCR beta chain was found in a study of ipilimumab plus nivolumab after autologous stem cell transplantation. Turning to the study itself: Patients received a median of 5 ipilimumab and about 8 nivolumab doses.

CDR1 SGDLS and CDR2 YYNGEE come from the germline V gene. This CDR3 contains 12 residues. V was pared by 0 bases and J by 4 bases, with 3 bases between. Concerning this clone: Its specificity is not known.

Assay: immunoSEQ multiplex PCR; the TCRdb copy retains only in-frame clones and omits some. The profile shows approximately 15,000 clones, around four fifths of them singletons. Points from the study as a whole: Authors suggest TCR repertoire, Treg phenotype and gut microbiota support further study.

The V and J genes are TRBV9 and TRBJ2-3; no clear D gene. The clonotype was recovered from a male donor with diffuse large B-cell lymphoma. Sequenced material: PBMCs, taken in a trial of ipilimumab plus nivolumab as post-transplant consolidation. The CDR3 loop reads CASSVGPDTQYF. The CDR3 nucleotides read TGTGCCAGCAGCGTAGGGCCAGATACGCAGTATTTT.